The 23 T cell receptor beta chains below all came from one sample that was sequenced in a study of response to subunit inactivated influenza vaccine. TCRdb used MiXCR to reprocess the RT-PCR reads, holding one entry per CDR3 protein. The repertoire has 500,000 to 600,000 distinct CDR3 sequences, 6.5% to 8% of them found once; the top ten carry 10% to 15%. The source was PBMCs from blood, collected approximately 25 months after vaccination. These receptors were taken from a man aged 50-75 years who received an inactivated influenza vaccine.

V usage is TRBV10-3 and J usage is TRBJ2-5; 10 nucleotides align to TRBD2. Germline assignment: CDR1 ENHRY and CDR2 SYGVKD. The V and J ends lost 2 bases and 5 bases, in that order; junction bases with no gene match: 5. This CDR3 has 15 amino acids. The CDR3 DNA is TGTGCCATCAGTGAGGACACTAGCGGGGTGGAGACCCAGTACTTC. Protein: CAISEDTSGVETQYF.

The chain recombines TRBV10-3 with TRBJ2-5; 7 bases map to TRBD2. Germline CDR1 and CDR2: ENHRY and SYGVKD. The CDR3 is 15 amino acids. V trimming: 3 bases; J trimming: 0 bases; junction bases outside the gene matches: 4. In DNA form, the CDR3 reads TGTGCCATCAGTGATGGGGGGGGACACCAAGAGACCCAGTACTTC. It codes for CAISDGGGHQETQYF.

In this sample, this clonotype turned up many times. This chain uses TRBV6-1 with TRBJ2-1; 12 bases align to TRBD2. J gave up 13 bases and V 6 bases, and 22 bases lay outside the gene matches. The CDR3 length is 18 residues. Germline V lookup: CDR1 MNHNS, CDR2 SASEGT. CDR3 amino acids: CASSDRTSGKREGSRQFF. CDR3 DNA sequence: TGTGCCAGCAGCGATAGGACTAGCGGGAAGCGGGAGGGTTCTAGACAGTTCTTC.

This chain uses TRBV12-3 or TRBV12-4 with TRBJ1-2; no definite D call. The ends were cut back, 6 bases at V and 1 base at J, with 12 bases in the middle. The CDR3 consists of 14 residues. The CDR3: CASRPRRGNYGYTF. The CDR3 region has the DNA TGTGCCAGCAGGCCCCGCCGGGGTAACTATGGCTACACCTTC.

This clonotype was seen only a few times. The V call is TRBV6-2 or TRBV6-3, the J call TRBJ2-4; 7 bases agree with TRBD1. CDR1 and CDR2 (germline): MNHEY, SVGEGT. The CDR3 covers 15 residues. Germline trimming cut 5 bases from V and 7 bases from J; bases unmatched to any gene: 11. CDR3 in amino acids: CASSTTGKRGNIQYF. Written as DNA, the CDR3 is TGTGCCAGCAGTACGACAGGGAAACGGGGCAACATTCAGTACTTC.

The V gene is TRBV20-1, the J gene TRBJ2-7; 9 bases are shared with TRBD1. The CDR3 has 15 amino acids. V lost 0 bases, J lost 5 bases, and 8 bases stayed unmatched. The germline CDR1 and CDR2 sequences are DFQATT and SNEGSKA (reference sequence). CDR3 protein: CSARDPGQGWDEQYF. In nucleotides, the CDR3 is TGCAGTGCTAGAGACCCGGGACAGGGTTGGGACGAGCAGTACTTC.

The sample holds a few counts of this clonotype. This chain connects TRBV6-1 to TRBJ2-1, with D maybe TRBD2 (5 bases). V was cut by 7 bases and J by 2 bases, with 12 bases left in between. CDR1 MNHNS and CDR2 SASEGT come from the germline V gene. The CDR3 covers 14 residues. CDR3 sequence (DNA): TGTGCCAGCACTCCCGCCGGGGCCTACAATGAGCAGTTCTTC. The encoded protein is CASTPAGAYNEQFF.

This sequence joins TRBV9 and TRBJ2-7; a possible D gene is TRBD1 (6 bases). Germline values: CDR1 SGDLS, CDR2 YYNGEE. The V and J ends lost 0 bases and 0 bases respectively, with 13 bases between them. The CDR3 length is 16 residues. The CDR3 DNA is TGTGCCAGCAGCGTAGTGGCAGGGGCCAACTCCTACGAGCAGTACTTC. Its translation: CASSVVAGANSYEQYF. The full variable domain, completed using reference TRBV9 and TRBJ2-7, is DSGVTQTPKHLITATGQRVTLRCSPRSGDLSVYWYQQSLDQGLQFLIQYYNGEERAKGNILERFSAQQFPDLHSELNLSSLELGDSALYFCASSVVAGANSYEQYFGPGTRLTVT.

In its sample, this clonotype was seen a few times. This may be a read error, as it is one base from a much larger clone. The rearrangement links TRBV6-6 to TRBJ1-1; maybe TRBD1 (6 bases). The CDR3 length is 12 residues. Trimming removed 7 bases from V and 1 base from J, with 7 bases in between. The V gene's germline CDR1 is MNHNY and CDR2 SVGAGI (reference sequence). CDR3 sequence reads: CASKTGNTEAFF. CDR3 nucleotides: TGTGCCAGCAAGACAGGGAACACTGAAGCTTTCTTT.

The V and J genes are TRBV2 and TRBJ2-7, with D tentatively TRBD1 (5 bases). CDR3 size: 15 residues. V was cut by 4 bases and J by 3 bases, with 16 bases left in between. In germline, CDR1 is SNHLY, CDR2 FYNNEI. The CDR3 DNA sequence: TGTGCCAGCAGTGCACTCAGGACAATTAACTACGAGCAGTACTTC. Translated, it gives CASSALRTINYEQYF.

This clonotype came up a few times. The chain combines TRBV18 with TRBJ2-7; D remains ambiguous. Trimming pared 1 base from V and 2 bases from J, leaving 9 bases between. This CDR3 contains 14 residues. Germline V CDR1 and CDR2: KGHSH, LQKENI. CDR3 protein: CASSPRPGTYEQYF. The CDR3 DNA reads TGTGCCAGCTCACCACGGCCGGGTACCTACGAGCAGTACTTC.

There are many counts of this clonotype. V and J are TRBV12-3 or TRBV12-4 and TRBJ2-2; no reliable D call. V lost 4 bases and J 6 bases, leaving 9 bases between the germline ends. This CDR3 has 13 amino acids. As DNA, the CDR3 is TGTGCCAGCAGTTCTCCCTCATCCGGGGAGCTGTTTTTT. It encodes CASSSPSSGELFF.

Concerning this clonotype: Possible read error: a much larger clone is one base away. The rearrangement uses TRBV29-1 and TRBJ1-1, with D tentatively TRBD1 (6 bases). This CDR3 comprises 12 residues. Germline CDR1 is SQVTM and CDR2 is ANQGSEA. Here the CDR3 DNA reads TGCAGCTCGGGACACTTGAACACTGAAGTTTTCTTT. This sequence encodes CSSGHLNTEVFF.

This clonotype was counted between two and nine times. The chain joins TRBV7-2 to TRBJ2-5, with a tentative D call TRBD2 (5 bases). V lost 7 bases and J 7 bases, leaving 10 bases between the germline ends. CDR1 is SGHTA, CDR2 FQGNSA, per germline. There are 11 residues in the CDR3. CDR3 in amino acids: CASTGRGTQYF. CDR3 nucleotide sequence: TGTGCCAGCACCGGACGGGGGACCCAGTACTTC.

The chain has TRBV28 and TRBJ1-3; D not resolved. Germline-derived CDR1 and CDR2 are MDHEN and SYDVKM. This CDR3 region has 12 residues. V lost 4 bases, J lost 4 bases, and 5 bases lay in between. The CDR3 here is CASSSAGNTIYF. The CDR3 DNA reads TGTGCCAGCAGTTCGGCGGGAAACACCATATATTTT.

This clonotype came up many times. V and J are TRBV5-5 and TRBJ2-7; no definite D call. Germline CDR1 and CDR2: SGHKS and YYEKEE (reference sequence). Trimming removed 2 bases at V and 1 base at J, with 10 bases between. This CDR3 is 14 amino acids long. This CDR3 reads CASSFLGGSYEQYF. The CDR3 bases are TGTGCCAGCAGCTTCCTCGGCGGATCCTACGAGCAGTACTTC. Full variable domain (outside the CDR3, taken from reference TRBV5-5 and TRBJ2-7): DAGVTQSPTHLIKTRGQQVTLRCSPISGHKSVSWYQQVLGQGPQFIFQYYEKEERGRGNFPDRFSARQFPNYSSELNVNALLLGDSALYLCASSFLGGSYEQYFGPGTRLTVT.

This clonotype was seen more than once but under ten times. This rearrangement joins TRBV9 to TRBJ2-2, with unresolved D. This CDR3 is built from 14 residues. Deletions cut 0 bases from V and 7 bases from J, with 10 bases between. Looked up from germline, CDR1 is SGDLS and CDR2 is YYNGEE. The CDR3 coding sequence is TGTGCCAGCAGCGTAGGAGTGGGCTTCGGGGAGCTGTTTTTT. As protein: CASSVGVGFGELFF.

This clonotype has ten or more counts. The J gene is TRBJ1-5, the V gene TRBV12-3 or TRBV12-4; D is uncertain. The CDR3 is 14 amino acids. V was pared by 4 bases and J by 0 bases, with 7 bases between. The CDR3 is CASSSDGSNQPQHF. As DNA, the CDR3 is TGTGCCAGCAGTTCGGACGGTAGCAATCAGCCCCAGCATTTT.

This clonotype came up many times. CDR3 sequence reads: CASRGPAYEQYF. The CDR3 bases are TGTGCCAGCCGCGGGCCAGCCTACGAGCAGTACTTC. The chain is built from TRBV6-2 or TRBV6-3 and TRBJ2-7, with D maybe TRBD2 (5 bases). CDR3 length equals 12 residues. The V end was cut by 8 bases, the J end by 2 bases, with 10 bases between. Germline-derived CDR1 and CDR2 are MNHEY and SVGEGT.

In DNA form, the CDR3 reads TGCAGTGCTTCAGAGCGGGAGGCCAGCTCCTACGAGCAGTACTTC. It translates to CSASEREASSYEQYF. The chain carries TRBV20-1 and TRBJ2-7, with 9 nucleotides matching TRBD2. V was pared by 5 bases and J by 0 bases, with 8 bases of the junction left unmatched. Germline CDR1 is DFQATT and CDR2 is SNEGSKA (reference sequence). This CDR3 has 15 amino acids.

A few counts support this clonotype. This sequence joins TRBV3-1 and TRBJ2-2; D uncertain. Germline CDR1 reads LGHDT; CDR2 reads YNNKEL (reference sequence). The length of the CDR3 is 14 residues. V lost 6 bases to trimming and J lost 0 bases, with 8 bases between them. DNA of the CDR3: TGTGCCAGCAGAGAGGCAGCGAACACCGGGGAGCTGTTTTTT. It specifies CASREAANTGELFF.

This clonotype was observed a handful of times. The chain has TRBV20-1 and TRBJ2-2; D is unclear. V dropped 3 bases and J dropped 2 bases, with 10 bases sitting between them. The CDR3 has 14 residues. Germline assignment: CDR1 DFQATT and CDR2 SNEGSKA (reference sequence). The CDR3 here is CSARVGSNTGELFF. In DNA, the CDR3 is TGCAGTGCTAGGGTTGGCAGTAACACCGGGGAGCTGTTTTTT.

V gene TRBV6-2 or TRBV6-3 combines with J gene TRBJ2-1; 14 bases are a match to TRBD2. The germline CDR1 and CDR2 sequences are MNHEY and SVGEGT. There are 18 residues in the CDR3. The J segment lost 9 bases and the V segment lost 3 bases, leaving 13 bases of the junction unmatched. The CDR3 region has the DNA TGTGCCAGCAGTTATTCCGGGACTAGCGGGGGAAGTTTGGGTGAGCAGTTCTTC. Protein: CASSYSGTSGGSLGEQFF.